The 14 T cell receptor beta chains listed next were all sequenced from one sample in a study of blood T cell repertoires in COVID-19. Assay: immunoSEQ multiplex PCR; the TCRdb copy retains only in-frame clones and omits some. The table has some 460,000 clones, about 90% seen once. The specimen sequenced was PBMCs or T cells enriched from blood (not recorded which). These receptors came from a woman between 18 and 30 years old with acute COVID-19.

The chain employs TRBV2 and TRBJ2-5; D is ambiguous. Trimming shortened V by 6 bases and J by 9 bases, and 17 bases separated the two germline ends. The CDR3 runs to 13 residues. Looked up from germline, CDR1 is SNHLY and CDR2 is FYNNEI. Here the CDR3 DNA reads TGTGCCAGCAGGGGCCCGGTTAATTTGGCCCAGTACTTC. As protein: CASRGPVNLAQYF.

The chain's CDR3 is CASSTRTGAYEQYF. The CDR3 DNA sequence: TGTGCCAGTAGTACCAGGACAGGGGCCTACGAGCAGTACTTC. This sequence joins TRBV19 and TRBJ2-7; 9 nucleotides match TRBD1. Germline trimming cut 4 bases from V and 2 bases from J; bases unmatched to any gene: 3. The CDR3 is made up of 14 amino acids. CDR1 LNHDA and CDR2 SQIVND come from the germline V gene (reference sequence).

J is TRBJ2-7 and V is TRBV7-8; 7 positions agree with TRBD2. The germline CDR1 and CDR2 sequences are SGHVS and FQNEAQ. This CDR3 contains 14 residues. Trimming removed 4 bases from V and 0 bases from J; junction bases left unmatched: 3. CDR3 sequence reads: CASSSIAGSYEQYF. In DNA form, the CDR3 reads TGTGCCAGCAGCTCGATAGCGGGCTCCTACGAGCAGTACTTC.

This rearrangement joins TRBV7-9 to TRBJ2-5; a possible D gene is TRBD2 (6 bases). The CDR3 spans 17 residues. The V gene's germline CDR1 is SEHNR and CDR2 FQNEAQ (reference sequence). Trimming took off 2 bases at V and 0 bases at J, with 16 bases between the two ends. The DNA of the CDR3 is TGTGCCAGCAGCTTAATTGGGACTGTGCGATACCAAGAGACCCAGTACTTC. Residues: CASSLIGTVRYQETQYF.

The chain links TRBV29-1 to TRBJ1-1; 8 bases agree with TRBD1. CDR1 and CDR2 from the germline V gene are SQVTM and ANQGSEA. Trimming removed 4 bases from V and 6 bases from J; junction bases left unmatched: 10. This CDR3 region has 14 residues. CDR3 nucleotides: TGCAGCGTTGGGGGTACCGGACAGGGCTCTGAAGCTTTCTTT. This sequence encodes CSVGGTGQGSEAFF.

The chain carries TRBV7-2 and TRBJ2-5; 16 bases align to TRBD2. CDR3 length: 16 amino acids. Germline CDR1 reads SGHTA; CDR2 reads FQGNSA. The V and J ends lost 4 bases and 5 bases, in that order; junction bases with no gene match: 4. The CDR3 protein is CASSSGLAGGWETQYF. The DNA of the CDR3 is TGTGCCAGCAGCTCGGGACTAGCGGGAGGGTGGGAGACCCAGTACTTC.

This chain links TRBV10-1 with TRBJ2-5; the D is unclear. Germline V gene lookup returns CDR1 WNHNN and CDR2 SYGVQD (reference sequence). V lost 3 bases and J lost 5, with 10 bases in between. The CDR3 length is 13 residues. Here the CDR3 DNA reads TGCGCCAGCAGTGACTTCGTCGGGGAGACCCAGTACTTC. Its translation is CASSDFVGETQYF.

CDR3 DNA: TGCGCCAGCAGCCAAGTTCAGGGCTCCCACTACGAGCAGTACTTC. Translation: CASSQVQGSHYEQYF. V gene TRBV4-1 combines with J gene TRBJ2-7, with D possibly being TRBD1 (5 bases). The V and J ends lost 1 base and 3 bases respectively, with 13 bases between them. The V gene's germline CDR1 is MGHRA and CDR2 YSYEKL. The CDR3 consists of 15 residues.

The chain is built from TRBV29-1 and TRBJ2-5; TRBD1 aligns across 7 bases. With 5 bases clipped from V and 1 base from J, the junction kept 10 bases outside the gene matches. The CDR3 runs 15 residues. Germline V lookup: CDR1 SQVTM, CDR2 ANQGSEA. CDR3 in amino acids: CSVPMVGTAQETQYF. DNA for the CDR3: TGCAGCGTTCCCATGGTCGGGACAGCCCAAGAGACCCAGTACTTC.

The rearrangement links TRBV6-6 to TRBJ2-7, with TRBD2 matching 12 bases. The ends lost 7 bases at V and 3 bases at J; junction bases unmatched: 4. CDR1 MNHNY and CDR2 SVGAGI come from the germline V gene (reference sequence). The CDR3 has 14 amino acids. The CDR3 bases are TGTGCCAGCACTGGACTAGCGGGGAACTACGAGCAGTACTTC. This gives the protein CASTGLAGNYEQYF.

In its sample, this clone was seen once. J is TRBJ2-1 and V is TRBV6-1; 11 bases line up with TRBD2. Germline values: CDR1 MNHNS, CDR2 SASEGT. V shed 4 bases and J 4 bases; nucleotides not matched to a gene: 9. There are 17 residues in the CDR3. Here the CDR3 DNA reads TGTGCCAGCAGTGGCCTAGCGGGGGGACTTAAGTACAATGAGCAGTTCTTC. This sequence encodes CASSGLAGGLKYNEQFF.

The chain carries TRBV7-9 and TRBJ2-7, with unresolved D. This CDR3 is 14 amino acids long. Trimming took off 1 base at V and 7 bases at J, with 14 bases between the two ends. From germline, CDR1 is SEHNR and CDR2 FQNEAQ (reference sequence). CDR3 coding DNA: TGTGCCAGCAGCTTAGAGACAAGGTTCTTGGAGCAGTACTTC. Translated: CASSLETRFLEQYF.

The chain uses TRBV28 and TRBJ1-6; tentative D call: TRBD1 (6 bases). This CDR3 spans 14 amino acids. CDR1 MDHEN and CDR2 SYDVKM come from the germline V gene. V gave up 2 bases and J gave up 9 bases, with 11 bases separating them. CDR3 amino acids: CASSLPPRGSPLHF. In nucleotides, the CDR3 is TGTGCCAGCAGTTTACCGCCCAGGGGTTCACCCCTCCACTTT. Full variable domain (missing parts from reference TRBV28 and TRBJ1-6): DVKVTQSSRYLVKRTGEKVFLECVQDMDHENMFWYRQDPGLGLRLIYFSYDVKMKEKGDIPEGYSVSREKKERFSLILESASTNQTSMYLCASSLPPRGSPLHFGNGTRLTVT.

The chain is built from TRBV10-3 and TRBJ1-5; TRBD1 matches at 7 bases. Germline-derived CDR1 and CDR2 are ENHRY and SYGVKD. This CDR3 has 14 residues. V lost 2 bases, J lost 4 bases, and 2 bases stayed unmatched. The CDR3 DNA follows: TGTGCCATCAGTGAGGGACAGGTTAATCAGCCCCAGCATTTT. It specifies CAISEGQVNQPQHF.